Listed below are T cell receptor beta chains from one sample, sequenced in a study of blood T cell repertoires in COVID-19. Repertoires were generated with immunoSEQ multiplex PCR, while TCRdb's copy carries only in-frame clones and drops some. The profile shows hundreds of thousands of clones, approximately 88% of them singletons. Sequencing was carried out using peripheral blood. Every receptor here comes from a human donor in a cohort sampled during active COVID-19. Each CDR3 is given with its conserved first and last residue. A D gene is named only where the DNA matches it firmly. Clone size is given for some rows only: seen once, a few or many times, or a class if the clone is expanded.

size	J	V	D	CDR3	DNA
NA	TRBJ2-7	TRBV11-2	NA	CASSLDSLAQYPYEQYF	TGTGCCAGCAGCTTAGATTCCCTAGCTCAATATCCCTACGAGCAGTACTTC
once	TRBJ1-1	TRBV6-5	TRBD1	CASSPTGETEAFF	TGTGCCAGCAGCCCGACAGGGGAAACTGAAGCTTTCTTT
NA	TRBJ1-3	TRBV2	NA	CASSEGFTGGLSGNTIYF	TGTGCCAGCAGTGAAGGGTTTACGGGGGGGCTCTCTGGAAACACCATATATTTT
NA	TRBJ2-7	TRBV6-5	TRBD2	CASSPAGVDYEQYF	TGTGCCAGCAGCCCAGCGGGAGTGGACTACGAGCAGTACTTC
NA	TRBJ1-6	TRBV25-1	TRBD1	CASSVTGDSPLHF	TGTGCCAGCAGTGTGACAGGGGATTCACCCCTCCACTTT
NA	TRBJ2-7	TRBV30	NA	CAWSVGRSWAEQYF	TGTGCCTGGAGTGTAGGCAGGTCCTGGGCCGAGCAGTACTTC
once	TRBJ1-3	TRBV7-2	TRBD1	CASSYLQGALGNTIYF	TGTGCCAGCAGCTATTTACAGGGGGCGCTTGGAAACACCATATATTTT
NA	TRBJ1-5	TRBV7-9	NA	CASSWGSGLQPQHF	TGTGCCAGCAGTTGGGGTTCAGGGTTGCAGCCCCAGCATTTT
NA	TRBJ2-7	TRBV6-6	TRBD2	CASTSHGSGRDEQYF	TGTGCCAGCACTTCCCATGGTAGCGGGAGGGACGAGCAGTACTTC
NA	TRBJ1-1	TRBV15	TRBD1	CATSRGDRGNTEAFF	TGTGCCACCAGCAGAGGGGACAGGGGCAACACTGAAGCTTTCTTT
NA	TRBJ2-3	TRBV11-3	TRBD2	CASSEGLAGVTDTQYF	TGTGCCAGCAGCGAGGGACTAGCGGGGGTCACAGATACGCAGTATTTT
NA	TRBJ1-2	TRBV28	NA	CASSSSGIHYGYTF	TGTGCCAGCAGTTCCTCCGGGATCCACTATGGCTACACCTTC
NA	TRBJ1-6	TRBV5-6	NA	CASSLTLAGDNSPLHF	TGTGCCAGCAGCCTTACCCTGGCAGGGGACAATTCACCCCTCCACTTT
NA	TRBJ2-5	TRBV12-3/TRBV12-4	NA	CASSRGAETQYF	TGTGCCAGCAGTCGCGGGGCAGAGACCCAGTACTTC
NA	TRBJ2-7	TRBV19	NA	CASSMGRGDISYEQYF	TGTGCCAGTAGTATGGGCCGGGGGGACATATCCTACGAGCAGTACTTC
NA	TRBJ2-7	TRBV15	TRBD2	CATSREGLAGMGEQYF	TGTGCCACCAGCAGAGAGGGACTAGCGGGAATGGGAGAGCAGTACTTC
NA	TRBJ2-1	TRBV7-9	NA	CASSLARGVEVEDEQFF	TGTGCCAGCAGCTTAGCTCGCGGGGTCGAAGTAGAGGATGAGCAGTTCTTC